This T cell receptor beta chain was identified in a study of human T cells and chemical hapten exposure. About the study: 2% DPC applied to a roughly 2 cm by roughly 2 cm arm area sensitized donors. Findings of the study overall: In comparison with controls, expanded TCRs gave rise to a significantly larger number of large CDR3 similarity clusters. Once DPC sensitization occurred, TCRs above 1 in 1000 frequency showed no change.

Turning to this clonotype: The target antigen is unknown.

TCRdb re-analysed the RACE reads in MiXCR, keeping a single row per CDR3 protein. The data show about 300,000 distinct CDR3 sequences, roughly 6% seen once. Time point defined: pre-sensitization, week 0. Treatment in this sample: therapeutic diphenylcyclopropenone sensitization with weekly scalp DPC. Trimming removed 0 bases at V and 8 bases at J, with 2 bases between. CDR1 and CDR2 (germline): MNHEY, SVGAGI. The length of the CDR3 is 11 residues. The sequences come from whole blood, collected in connection with sensitization to the hapten diphenylcyclopropenone (DPC). The receptor comes from a woman younger than 30 with alopecia areata. Some clones in this sample may be carry-over from other donors' samples. The V and J genes are TRBV6-5 and TRBJ2-4, with D unresolved. The CDR3 loop reads CASSYSDIQYF. CDR3 DNA: TGTGCCAGCAGTTACTCCGACATTCAGTACTTC.